The text below deals with one TCR beta chain. Its antigen remains unidentified. This sample is part of a study of T cell responses to AZD1222 COVID-19 vaccine. The CDR3 is 19 residues long. Germline CDR1 reads LGHNA; CDR2 reads YNFKEQ. The V end was cut by 4 bases, the J end by 0 bases, with 19 bases between. Assay used: immunoSEQ multiplex PCR; TCRdb lists only in-frame clones, some missing. Of 140,000 to 150,000 clones detected, about 90% appear once; the ten largest clones hold around 8%. Study results and caveats: Spike-specific TCR breadth and depth rose after two AZD1222 doses.

The material was peripheral blood, obtained 28 days after the second dose of the MenACWY control vaccine. The gene calls are TRBV4-2 and TRBJ1-6; TRBD1 might be the D (5 bases). The sequence was obtained from an adult who received the MenACWY meningococcal vaccine as a control. CDR3 region: CASSRGGGWLSSYNSPLHF. The CDR3 coding sequence is TGTGCCAGCAGCCGCGGTGGGGGATGGCTAAGCTCCTATAATTCACCCCTCCACTTT.